The source of this T cell receptor beta chain is a study of shared clonotypes between healthy human individuals. The method was immunoSEQ multiplex PCR; TCRdb's version includes in-frame clones alone and lacks a portion of them. Of a few million clones listed, almost 96% are singletons. With 1 base clipped from V and 4 bases from J, the junction kept 2 bases outside the gene matches. The CDR3 has 15 residues. CDR1 MGHRA and CDR2 YSYEKL come from the germline V gene. This sequence originates from a man aged 18 to 29 in good health. The genes are TRBV4-1 and TRBJ1-5, with 9 positions matching TRBD1. Input material: naive CD4+ T cells sorted from blood. Subset in this sample: CD45RA+ positively selected. As DNA, the CDR3 is TGCGCCAGCAGCCAAGGAGGACAGGGGAATCAGCCCCAGCATTTT. Protein: CASSQGGQGNQPQHF.